Listed below are T cell receptor beta chains from one sample, sequenced in a study of response to subunit inactivated influenza vaccine. TCRdb recomputed calls from the RT-PCR reads with MiXCR, one row per CDR3 protein. The table includes about 780,000 distinct CDR3 sequences, around 18% detected once. This specimen consisted of PBMCs from blood, obtained 4 to 6 days after vaccination. These receptors were taken from a man between 45 and 60 years old who received an inactivated influenza vaccine. CDR3s include the opening cysteine and the closing phenylalanine or tryptophan. D genes are given only for firm matches. Some rows have no size entry. The others give once, few or many, or a class for an expanded clone.

abundance	j_gene	v_gene	d_gene	CDR3aa	CDR3nt
once	TRBJ2-5	TRBV4-1	TRBD2	CASSQGGGEETQYF	TGCGCCAGCAGCCAGGGGGGAGGGGAAGAGACCCAGTACTTC
few	TRBJ1-4	TRBV4-1	NA	CASSQARVNEKLFF	TGCGCCAGCAGCCAAGCCAGGGTGAATGAAAAACTGTTTTTT
NA	TRBJ2-2	TRBV12-3/TRBV12-4	NA	CASSLGFRNTGELFF	TGTGCCAGCAGTTTGGGGTTCCGGAACACCGGGGAGCTGTTTTTT
few	TRBJ1-2	TRBV7-9	NA	CASSLDRNFYGYTF	TGTGCCAGCAGCTTAGACAGGAACTTCTATGGCTACACCTTC
few	TRBJ2-1	TRBV7-8	TRBD2	CASSIRREVEQFF	TGTGCCAGCAGCATACGGCGGGAGGTTGAGCAGTTCTTC
NA	TRBJ2-5	TRBV6-1	TRBD2	CASSPIGLAQETQYF	TGTGCCAGCAGTCCGATAGGACTAGCGCAAGAGACCCAGTACTTC
many	TRBJ2-1	TRBV29-1	NA	CSVPAGVAASYNEQFF	TGCAGCGTTCCAGCAGGGGTAGCGGCATCTTACAATGAGCAGTTCTTC
NA	TRBJ2-3	TRBV7-2	TRBD2	CASTPWGGITDTQYF	TGTGCCAGCACCCCCTGGGGAGGGATTACAGATACGCAGTATTTT
many	TRBJ2-7	TRBV12-3/TRBV12-4	NA	CASSLEGGSTYEQYF	TGTGCCAGCAGTTTAGAGGGGGGCAGTACCTACGAGCAGTACTTC
NA	TRBJ1-4	TRBV6-4	NA	CASGRSGEKLFF	TGTGCCAGCGGAAGGAGTGGTGAAAAACTGTTTTTT
NA	TRBJ2-1	TRBV12-3/TRBV12-4	TRBD2	CASSLPGLAGPPQFF	TGTGCCAGCAGTCTGCCGGGACTAGCGGGCCCGCCGCAGTTCTTC
few	TRBJ1-6	TRBV5-1	NA	CASSLWPSTNNSPLHF	TGCGCCAGCAGCTTGTGGCCAAGTACGAATAATTCACCCCTCCACTTT
many	TRBJ2-1	TRBV10-3	NA	CAISDRLSVEQFF	TGTGCCATCAGCGACCGGCTATCCGTTGAGCAGTTCTTC
NA	TRBJ2-3	TRBV29-1	NA	CSVSYGGGTDTQYF	TGCAGCGTTTCCTACGGCGGGGGCACAGATACGCAGTATTTT
many	TRBJ2-7	TRBV5-1	NA	CASSLDPHTYEQYF	TGCGCCAGCAGCTTGGATCCGCATACCTACGAGCAGTACTTC
NA	TRBJ2-6	TRBV19	NA	CASSTDSYSGANVLTF	TGTGCCAGTAGTACGGACAGCTACTCTGGGGCCAACGTCCTGACTTTC
NA	TRBJ2-3	TRBV3-1	NA	CASSRESKQYF	TGTGCCAGCAGCCGGGAGAGCAAGCAGTATTTT
few	TRBJ1-1	TRBV4-1	NA	CASSQDRVGSTEAFF	TGCGCCAGCAGCCAAGACAGGGTTGGAAGCACTGAAGCTTTCTTT
few	TRBJ1-4	TRBV7-9	TRBD1	CASSLAGTGTNEKLFF	TGTGCCAGCAGCCTAGCCGGGACAGGGACAAATGAAAAACTGTTTTTT
few	TRBJ2-3	TRBV6-1	NA	CASKPGLRETDTQYF	TGTGCCAGCAAGCCGGGATTGAGGGAAACAGATACGCAGTATTTT
many	TRBJ2-1	TRBV18	TRBD1	CASSPGQGGREQFF	TGTGCCAGCTCACCGGGACAGGGGGGACGAGAGCAGTTCTTC
few	TRBJ2-1	TRBV20-1	NA	CSYDSPGEQFF	TGCAGTTACGACAGCCCCGGGGAGCAGTTCTTC
few	TRBJ2-3	TRBV6-5	NA	CASTTGDTQYF	TGTGCCAGCACCACCGGGGATACGCAGTATTTT
few	TRBJ2-4	TRBV20-1	TRBD2	CSAETSGRPQRNIQYF	TGCAGTGCTGAGACTAGCGGGAGGCCACAAAGAAACATTCAGTACTTC
NA	TRBJ2-7	TRBV2	NA	CASSKKTPYEQYF	TGTGCCAGCAGTAAAAAGACCCCCTACGAGCAGTACTTC
many	TRBJ1-5	TRBV4-1	NA	CASSQVDTNQPQHF	TGCGCCAGCAGCCAAGTAGACACCAATCAGCCCCAGCATTTT
many	TRBJ2-5	TRBV12-3/TRBV12-4	NA	CASSLFGGRETQYF	TGTGCCAGCAGTTTGTTCGGGGGCCGAGAGACCCAGTACTTC
NA	TRBJ2-1	TRBV24-1	TRBD2	CATSETGTSGDPYYNEQFF	TGTGCCACCAGTGAAACCGGGACTAGCGGGGACCCCTACTACAATGAGCAGTTCTTC
many	TRBJ1-3	TRBV30	NA	CAWREDRHSGNTIYF	TGTGCCTGGAGAGAGGACAGACACTCTGGAAACACCATATATTTT
few	TRBJ2-5	TRBV4-3	TRBD2	CASSQTPNQAGGEETQYF	TGCGCCAGCAGCCAAACTCCGAACCAAGCGGGGGGAGAAGAGACCCAGTACTTC
many	TRBJ2-5	TRBV12-3/TRBV12-4	NA	CASSRSTESGTQYF	TGTGCCAGCAGTCGGTCGACGGAGTCTGGGACCCAGTACTTC
NA	TRBJ2-3	TRBV4-2	NA	CASSFLAREQYF	TGTGCCAGCAGTTTCCTAGCTCGTGAGCAGTATTTT
NA	TRBJ2-7	TRBV28	NA	CASSRGGQLGSYEQYF	TGTGCCAGCAGTCGGGGGGGACAGCTCGGCTCCTACGAGCAGTACTTC
few	TRBJ2-1	TRBV7-8	TRBD2	CASSLASGLAEQGEQFF	TGTGCCAGCAGCTTAGCTTCGGGACTAGCGGAGCAAGGGGAGCAGTTCTTC
NA	TRBJ2-6	TRBV12-3/TRBV12-4	TRBD1	CASRGQGPSGANVLTF	TGTGCCAGCAGGGGACAGGGTCCCTCTGGGGCCAACGTCCTGACTTTC
NA	TRBJ2-7	TRBV6-5	NA	CASSYSNPGDLTYEQYF	TGTGCCAGCAGTTACTCGAATCCGGGGGACCTTACCTACGAGCAGTACTTC
NA	TRBJ1-3	TRBV15	NA	CATRDGGGLGNTIYF	TGTGCCACCAGGGATGGAGGAGGACTTGGAAACACCATATATTTT
few	TRBJ2-5	TRBV5-1	NA	CASSRDRSDGTQYF	TGCGCCAGCAGCCGTGACAGGAGTGATGGGACCCAGTACTTC
few	TRBJ2-1	TRBV12-3/TRBV12-4	NA	CASKGVVNNEQFF	TGTGCCAGCAAAGGCGTTGTCAACAATGAGCAGTTCTTC
NA	TRBJ1-5	TRBV19	NA	CASREGSFNQPQHF	TGTGCCAGTCGGGAGGGGTCCTTTAATCAGCCCCAGCATTTT
few	TRBJ2-1	TRBV20-1	TRBD2	CSARDGTSGGAVRFF	TGCAGTGCTAGAGATGGGACTAGCGGGGGGGCCGTTCGGTTCTTC
NA	TRBJ2-7	TRBV7-8	NA	CASSLDPVRATSSYEQYF	TGTGCCAGCAGCTTAGACCCCGTCAGGGCGACGAGCTCCTACGAGCAGTACTTC
few	TRBJ2-7	TRBV5-1	TRBD1	CASSLDGQAYEQYF	TGCGCCAGCAGCTTGGATGGACAGGCCTACGAGCAGTACTTC
NA	TRBJ2-7	TRBV29-1	NA	CSVAGQFYEQYF	TGCAGCGTTGCAGGCCAGTTCTACGAGCAGTACTTC
few	TRBJ2-1	TRBV7-8	NA	CASSLRARSSYNEQFF	TGTGCCAGCAGCTTGCGGGCCAGGAGCTCCTACAATGAGCAGTTCTTC
few	TRBJ2-5	TRBV24-1	NA	CATSDTQGDVFGETQYF	TGTGCCACCAGTGATACGCAGGGAGATGTATTTGGAGAGACCCAGTACTTC
NA	TRBJ2-5	TRBV5-1	TRBD2	CASRPTGTSVETQYF	TGCGCCAGCAGACCGACCGGGACTAGTGTTGAGACCCAGTACTTC
few	TRBJ1-2	TRBV4-1	NA	CASSPEDRENYGYTF	TGCGCCAGCAGCCCCGAGGACAGAGAGAACTATGGCTACACCTTC
NA	TRBJ2-5	TRBV28	TRBD1	CASSSRRTGGFETQYF	TGTGCCAGCAGTTCTCGAAGGACAGGGGGTTTCGAGACCCAGTACTTC
NA	TRBJ2-5	TRBV5-1	NA	CASSSLTEPGGTQYF	TGCGCCAGCAGCTCCCTGACAGAACCCGGGGGGACCCAGTACTTC
NA	TRBJ1-6	TRBV12-3/TRBV12-4	TRBD1	CASSQSTGANSPLHF	TGTGCCAGCAGTCAGTCTACAGGGGCGAATTCACCCCTCCACTTT
many	TRBJ1-1	TRBV5-1	NA	CASSLEGGRTEAFF	TGCGCCAGCAGCTTGGAAGGGGGAAGGACTGAAGCTTTCTTT
few	TRBJ2-1	TRBV20-1	NA	CSARGYNEQFF	TGCAGTGCTAGAGGGTACAATGAGCAGTTCTTC
few	TRBJ2-2	TRBV4-2	NA	CASSQVGTSPGTGELFF	TGTGCCAGCAGCCAAGTCGGGACATCCCCCGGGACCGGGGAGCTGTTTTTT
NA	TRBJ2-1	TRBV4-3	NA	CASSQVTGNEQFF	TGCGCCAGCAGCCAAGTAACGGGGAATGAGCAGTTCTTC
NA	TRBJ2-3	TRBV6-6	NA	CASRDLKDTQYF	TGTGCCAGCAGGGACCTCAAAGATACGCAGTATTTT
few	TRBJ1-2	TRBV27	NA	CASSTMGGRVNYGYTF	TGTGCCAGCAGCACGATGGGGGGAAGGGTTAACTATGGCTACACCTTC